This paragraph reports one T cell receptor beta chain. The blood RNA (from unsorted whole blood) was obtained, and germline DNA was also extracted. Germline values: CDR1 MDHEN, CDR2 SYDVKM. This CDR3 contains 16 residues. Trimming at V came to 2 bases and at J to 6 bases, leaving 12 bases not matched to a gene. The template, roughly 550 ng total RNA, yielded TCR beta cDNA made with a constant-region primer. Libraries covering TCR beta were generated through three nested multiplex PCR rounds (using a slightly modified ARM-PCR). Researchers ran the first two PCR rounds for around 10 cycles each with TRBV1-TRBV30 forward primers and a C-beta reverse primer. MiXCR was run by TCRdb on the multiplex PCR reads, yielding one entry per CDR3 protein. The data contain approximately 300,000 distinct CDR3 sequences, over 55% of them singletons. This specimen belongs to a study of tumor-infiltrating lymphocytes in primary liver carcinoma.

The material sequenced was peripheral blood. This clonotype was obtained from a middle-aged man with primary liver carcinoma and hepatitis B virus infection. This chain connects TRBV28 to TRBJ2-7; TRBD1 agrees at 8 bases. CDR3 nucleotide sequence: TGTGCCAGCAGTTTACTGTCTGCAGGGGGCTTGGGCGAGCAGTACTTC. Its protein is CASSLLSAGGLGEQYF.